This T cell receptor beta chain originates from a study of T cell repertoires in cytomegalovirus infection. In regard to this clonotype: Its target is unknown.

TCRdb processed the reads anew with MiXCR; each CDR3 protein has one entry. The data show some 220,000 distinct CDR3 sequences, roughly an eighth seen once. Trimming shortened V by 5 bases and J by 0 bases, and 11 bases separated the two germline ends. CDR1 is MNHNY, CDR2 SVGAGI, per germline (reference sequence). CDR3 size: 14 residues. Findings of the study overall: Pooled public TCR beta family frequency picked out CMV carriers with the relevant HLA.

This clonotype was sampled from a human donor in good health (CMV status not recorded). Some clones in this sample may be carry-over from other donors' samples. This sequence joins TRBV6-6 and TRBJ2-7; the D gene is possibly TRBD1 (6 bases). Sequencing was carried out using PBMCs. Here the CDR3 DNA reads TGTGCCAGCAGTGATCTACAGGGCTCCTACGAGCAGTACTTC. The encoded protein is CASSDLQGSYEQYF.